The TCR beta chain described here comes from a study of cytomegalovirus exposure and HLA in healthy donors. Study results and caveats: According to a later analysis, most TCR beta chains associated with CMV appeared HLA-restricted.

On this clone itself: Antigen unknown.

The PCR was carried out with 60 Vbeta primers and 13 Jbeta primers. Using immunoSEQ multiplex PCR, the repertoire was profiled, and TCRdb retains in-frame clones only, with some absent. The sample holds over 130,000 clones; approximately 82% are singletons and the top ten take about 1.5%. This sequence was found in a man under 40 in good health and CMV-seropositive. Sequencing was done on a sample of PBMCs.

CDR3 residues: CASIGLAGGVTDTQYF. The DNA for the CDR3 is TGTGCCAGCATAGGACTAGCGGGAGGGGTTACAGATACGCAGTATTTT. V gene TRBV27 combines with J gene TRBJ2-3; 15 bases fit TRBD2. Trimming removed 7 bases from V and 3 bases from J; junction bases left unmatched: 5. The CDR3 is 16 amino acids. From germline, CDR1 is MNHEY and CDR2 SMNVEV (reference sequence).